The source of this TCR beta chain is a study of early T cells in non-severe SARS-CoV-2 infection. Study-wide context: The study sequenced bulk RNA from unsorted whole blood, with chains unpaired.

Overall study findings and caveats: A preference for anti-spike CD8 responses marked VDJdb matching, which missed private and CD4 specificities.

The TCR library protocol was used to attach unique molecular identifiers. These identifiers were attached to individual cDNA molecules. TCRdb reanalysed the 5' RACE reads using MiXCR and keeps one entry per CDR3 protein. This table has 55,000 to 80,000 distinct CDR3 sequences, about 11% appearing once. This clonotype was seen a few times. Its target is unknown. In germline, CDR1 is MNHEY, CDR2 SVGAGI. V was cut by 2 bases and J by 5 bases, with 12 bases left in between. CDR3 length: 15 residues. Sample: whole blood. The chain employs TRBV6-5 and TRBJ2-2; D unclear. This sequence was found in an adult who was a healthcare worker with PCR-confirmed SARS-CoV-2 infection or an uninfected control (not recorded which). The CDR3 region has the DNA TGTGCCAGCAGTTACCTTAGTGGGTGGACCGGGGAGCTGTTTTTT. The encoded protein is CASSYLSGWTGELFF.